This entry lists 3 T cell receptor beta chains sequenced from one sample in a study of blood T cell repertoires in COVID-19. Produced via immunoSEQ multiplex PCR; TCRdb's table is partial and in-frame only. The data contain 150,000 to 200,000 clones, about 84% of them seen just once; the ten biggest clones take up 10% to 15%. Sequenced input: PBMCs or T cells enriched from blood (not recorded which). Receptors were obtained from a man aged 50 or older who had recovered from COVID-19.

The V gene is TRBV4-3, the J gene TRBJ1-5; 8 bases line up with TRBD1. With 1 base clipped from V and 7 bases from J, the junction kept 6 bases outside the gene matches. Germline V lookup: CDR1 LGHNA, CDR2 YSLEER. The CDR3 is 15 residues long. Here the CDR3 DNA reads TGCGCCAGCAGCCAAGTACAGGGGGACGGACAGCCCCAGCATTTT. The encoded protein is CASSQVQGDGQPQHF.

V and J are TRBV7-6 and TRBJ1-5, with D maybe TRBD1 (5 bases). CDR3 size: 14 residues. Trimming cost V 5 bases and J 8 bases, with 16 bases left between them. Germline CDR1 and CDR2: SGHVS and FNYEAQ. Written as DNA, the CDR3 is TGTGCCAGCAGCCCTAGGACAATGCGAGAGCCCCAGCATTTT. Translated: CASSPRTMREPQHF.

The count of this clone is one. The chain employs TRBV15 and TRBJ1-2; tentatively, D is TRBD1 (6 bases). CDR1 is LNHNV and CDR2 is YYDKDF in the germline V gene (reference sequence). This CDR3 has 14 amino acids. V was pared by 5 bases and J by 11 bases, with 21 bases between. The CDR3 DNA sequence: TGTGCCACCAGCCCCAGGCGGGGGCCAGTAGGTTACACCTTC. As protein: CATSPRRGPVGYTF. Variable domain in full (rest from reference TRBV15 and TRBJ1-2): DAMVIQNPRYQVTQFGKPVTLSCSQTLNHNVMYWYQQKSSQAPKLLFHYYDKDFNNEADTPDNFQSRRPNTSFCFLDIRSPGLGDTAMYLCATSPRRGPVGYTFGSGTRLTVV.